Each of the 15 T cell receptor beta chains below was sequenced from the same sample in a study of shared clonotypes between healthy human individuals (dated by TCRdb to the early 2020s). Library creation used the immunoSEQ multiplex PCR assay. As stored in TCRdb, this immuneACCESS dataset retains in-frame rearrangements with V and J assigned. A fraction of the clones does not appear; measured against another copy, unresolved V genes explain less than half of the discrepancy, and the remainder lacks a known reason. This sample has under 650,000 clones in its table, and 95% to 97% of those were observed once. The ten largest clonotypes hold roughly 0.06% of the sample. Sequenced: naive CD4+ T cells sorted from blood. The cell subset or site label for this specimen denotes: CD45RA+ positively selected. These receptors all come from a woman aged 25 to 39 in good health.

The rearrangement links TRBV4-1 to TRBJ2-1, with TRBD2 identical over 8 bases. The junction had 6 bases not matched to a gene; V was cut back by 1 base and J by 1 base. This CDR3 is 17 amino acids long. CDR1 is MGHRA, CDR2 YSYEKL, per germline. The CDR3 protein is CASSQGITSGSYNEQFF. The CDR3 DNA reads TGCGCCAGCAGCCAAGGAATCACTAGCGGTTCCTACAATGAGCAGTTCTTC.

This sequence joins TRBV6-1 and TRBJ2-1; D gene uncertain. This CDR3 comprises 14 residues. CDR1 is MNHNS and CDR2 is SASEGT in the germline V gene. The ends were cut back, 3 bases at V and 0 bases at J, with 6 bases in the middle. The CDR3 bases are TGTGCCAGCAGTGACAGGAGCTCCTACAATGAGCAGTTCTTC. Encoded protein: CASSDRSSYNEQFF.

The gene calls are TRBV5-6 and TRBJ2-5; 10 bases fit TRBD1. The assigned J gene may be wrong: the sequence end matches TRBJ2-7 better. The CDR3 has 16 residues. CDR1 and CDR2 (germline): SGHDT, YYEEEE. In DNA form, the CDR3 reads TGTGCCAGCAGCTTGCTGGGGGACAGGGGCGGCTACGAGCAGTACTTC. Translation: CASSLLGDRGGYEQYF.

V usage is TRBV28 and J usage is TRBJ1-4, with D perhaps matching TRBD1 (5 bases). Trimming stripped 7 bases from V and 5 bases from J, with 17 bases between. The germline CDR1 and CDR2 sequences are MDHEN and SYDVKM. The length of the CDR3 is 15 residues. CDR3 loop: CASTNPGGANEKLFF. CDR3 nucleotides: TGTGCCAGCACCAACCCCGGCGGGGCCAATGAAAAACTGTTTTTT.

The J gene is TRBJ1-1, the V gene TRBV28; 9 nucleotides match TRBD1. CDR1 MDHEN and CDR2 SYDVKM come from the germline V gene. The CDR3 totals 15 residues. V dropped 5 bases and J dropped 5; count of bases not matched to a gene: 9. The CDR3 nucleotides are TGTGCCAGCAGTATGGGGACAGGGAGAGTGACTGAAGCTTTCTTT. Residues: CASSMGTGRVTEAFF.

The chain uses TRBV4-1 and TRBJ1-5; TRBD1 aligns across 8 bases. The CDR3 loop spans 16 amino acids. In germline, CDR1 is MGHRA, CDR2 YSYEKL. The V gene end was trimmed by 1 base and the J gene end by 2 bases; junction bases not matched to a gene: 4. This CDR3 reads CASSQALTGGNQPQHF. CDR3 coding DNA: TGCGCCAGCAGCCAAGCGTTGACAGGGGGCAATCAGCCCCAGCATTTT.

The CDR3 DNA is TGCGCCAGCAGCGCCGCGGTTGCAAACCAAGAGACCCAGTACTTC. It yields the protein CASSAAVANQETQYF. The rearrangement joins TRBV5-1 to TRBJ2-5, with D unclear. There are 15 residues in the CDR3. Germline V gives CDR1 SGHRS, CDR2 YFSETQ. The ends were cut back, 4 bases at V and 0 bases at J, with 13 bases in the middle.

This chain uses TRBV30 with TRBJ1-2; 7 bases are a match to TRBD1. The CDR3 loop spans 15 amino acids. CDR1 and CDR2 from the germline V gene are GTSNPN and SVGIG (reference sequence). J lost 8 bases, V lost 0 bases, and 12 bases had no gene match. CDR3 DNA: TGTGCCTGGAGTGTACTCGGGGGACAGTCTAGAGGCTACACCTTC. It translates to CAWSVLGGQSRGYTF.

The genes are TRBV5-4 and TRBJ1-1; the D is unclear. The CDR3 is 15 amino acids. Germline-derived CDR1 and CDR2 are SGHNT and YYREEE (reference sequence). Trimming pared 0 bases from V and 1 base from J, leaving 10 bases between. DNA of the CDR3: TGTGCCAGCAGCTTGGGCCCACAAGAGAACACTGAAGCTTTCTTT. It translates to CASSLGPQENTEAFF.

The V call is TRBV11-2, the J call TRBJ1-5; 8 bases map to TRBD1. The CDR3 length is 16 residues. CDR1 is SGHAT and CDR2 is FQNNGV in the germline V gene. The ends lost 3 bases at V and 4 bases at J; junction bases unmatched: 8. CDR3 amino acids: CASSFTSGGFNQPQHF. The CDR3 nucleotides are TGTGCCAGCAGCTTCACCTCAGGGGGCTTTAATCAGCCCCAGCATTTT.

The chain couples TRBV4-1 to TRBJ2-7, with TRBD2 as a possible D gene (6 bases). The CDR3 consists of 14 residues. Germline V gives CDR1 MGHRA, CDR2 YSYEKL. V lost 1 base and J lost 0, with 7 bases in between. DNA of the CDR3: TGCGCCAGCAGCCAAGTTAGCGGCTCCTACGAGCAGTACTTC. It yields the protein CASSQVSGSYEQYF.

The gene calls are TRBV11-3 and TRBJ2-5, with D unresolved. CDR1 and CDR2 (germline): SGHNT, YENEEA. V shed 3 bases and J shed 0 bases, with 5 bases lying between them. CDR3 size: 13 residues. The DNA for the CDR3 is TGTGCCAGCAGCTTGAGAGACCAAGAGACCCAGTACTTC. This codes for CASSLRDQETQYF.

V usage is TRBV28 and J usage is TRBJ2-5, with 11 bases aligning to TRBD2. The CDR3 is made up of 15 amino acids. Germline V gives CDR1 MDHEN, CDR2 SYDVKM. The V gene end was trimmed by 6 bases and the J gene end by 6 bases; junction bases not matched to a gene: 9. CDR3 residues: CASRETSGSIKTQYF. Written as DNA, the CDR3 is TGTGCCAGCAGGGAAACTAGCGGGAGTATCAAGACCCAGTACTTC. The variable domain in full, with the rest retrieved from reference TRBV28 and TRBJ2-5, is DVKVTQSSRYLVKRTGEKVFLECVQDMDHENMFWYRQDPGLGLRLIYFSYDVKMKEKGDIPEGYSVSREKKERFSLILESASTNQTSMYLCASRETSGSIKTQYFGPGTRLLVL.

CDR3 nucleotides: TGCGCCAGCAGCCGGGAATCCTTTGGTGGCTACACCTTC. Protein: CASSRESFGGYTF. The chain couples TRBV10-1 to TRBJ1-2; no reliable D call. CDR1 and CDR2 from the germline V gene are WNHNN and SYGVQD (reference sequence). The CDR3 is made up of 13 amino acids. Trimming took off 6 bases at V and 7 bases at J, with 15 bases between the two ends.

Points on this clone: Germline and junction disagree at one end, which may indicate a read error. V is TRBV18 and J is TRBJ2-1; D remains ambiguous. The germline V gene encodes CDR1 KGHSH and CDR2 LQKENI. The CDR3 spans 15 residues. CDR3 in DNA: TGTGCCAGCTCACCACCCTTGGGCTCCAACAATGAGCAGTTCTTC. This translates into CASSPPLGSNNEQFF. The variable domain in full, completed from reference TRBV18 and TRBJ2-1, reads NAGVMQNPRHLVRRRGQEARLRCSPMKGHSHVYWYRQLPEEGLKFMVYLQKENIIDESGMPKERFSAEFPKEGPSILRIQQVVRGDSAAYFCASSPPLGSNNEQFFGPGTRLTVL.